Following are 5 T cell receptor beta chains from one sample sequenced in a study of graft-versus-host responses after intestinal transplantation. Antigens for these TCRs are unknown. Here immunoSEQ multiplex PCR was the method, and the copy in TCRdb shows in-frame clones only, minus some. The sample includes about 93,000 clones, approximately 92% of them seen just once. Sequenced here: unstimulated CD8+ T cells sorted from spleen or lymph node cells, sampled before intestinal transplant. Receptors were obtained from a human donor who received an intestinal transplant.

The chain carries TRBV2 and TRBJ2-5; 8 nucleotides line up with TRBD1. Looked up from germline, CDR1 is SNHLY and CDR2 is FYNNEI. The J segment lost 5 bases and the V segment lost 9 bases, leaving 8 bases of the junction unmatched. CDR3 length: 13 amino acids. CDR3 region: CASGQGPSETQYF. CDR3 nucleotide sequence: TGTGCCAGTGGACAGGGACCTTCGGAGACCCAGTACTTC.

As to this clone: The same CDR3 is also encoded by other DNA sequences in this sample. The gene calls are TRBV27 and TRBJ2-7; the D gene is possibly TRBD2 (6 bases). V shed 6 bases and J shed 2 bases, with 11 bases lying between them. Germline loops: CDR1 MNHEY, CDR2 SMNVEV (reference sequence). This CDR3 is 13 amino acids long. CDR3 protein: CASSSGLAYEQYF. CDR3 nucleotide sequence: TGTGCCAGCAGCTCGGGACTCGCCTACGAGCAGTACTTC.

V is TRBV7-8 and J is TRBJ2-1, with TRBD2 matching over 7 bases. This CDR3 has 16 residues. V dropped 1 base and J dropped 0; count of bases not matched to a gene: 3. The V gene's germline CDR1 is SGHVS and CDR2 FQNEAQ. The CDR3: CASSLVGGSSYNEQFF. The CDR3 DNA reads TGTGCCAGCAGCTTAGTCGGCGGGAGCTCCTACAATGAGCAGTTCTTC.

This clone was detected only a few times. This chain uses TRBV6-1 with TRBJ1-6, with D perhaps TRBD1 (5 bases). Germline V gene sequence: CDR1 MNHNS, CDR2 SASEGT. The V end was cut by 6 bases, the J end by 5 bases, with 14 bases between. This CDR3 is 15 amino acids long. CDR3 DNA: TGTGCCAGCAGCGGTTGGGGACTTAATAATTCACCCCTCCACTTT. This sequence encodes CASSGWGLNNSPLHF.

The CDR3 DNA follows: TGTGCCAGCAGTTTCGTAAGGGGAGGCACTGAAGCTTTCTTT. This gives the protein CASSFVRGGTEAFF. This chain joins TRBV27 and TRBJ1-1; TRBD1 might be the D (5 bases). The CDR3 consists of 14 residues. From germline, CDR1 is MNHEY and CDR2 SMNVEV (reference sequence). With 3 bases removed from V and 4 bases from J, the gap between germline ends came to 12 bases.